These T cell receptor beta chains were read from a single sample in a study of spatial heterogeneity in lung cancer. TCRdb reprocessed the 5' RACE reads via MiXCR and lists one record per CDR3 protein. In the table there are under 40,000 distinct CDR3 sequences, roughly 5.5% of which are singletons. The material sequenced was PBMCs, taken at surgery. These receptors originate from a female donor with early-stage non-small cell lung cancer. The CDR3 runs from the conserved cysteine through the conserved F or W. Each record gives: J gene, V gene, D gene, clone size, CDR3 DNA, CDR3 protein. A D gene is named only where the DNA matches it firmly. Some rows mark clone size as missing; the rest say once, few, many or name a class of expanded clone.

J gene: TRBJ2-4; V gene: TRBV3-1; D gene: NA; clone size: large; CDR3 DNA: TGTGCCAGCAGCCAAGATTACAGACGGGAAAACATTCAGTACTTC; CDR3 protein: CASSQDYRRENIQYF
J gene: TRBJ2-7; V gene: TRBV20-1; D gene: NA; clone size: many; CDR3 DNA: TGCAGTGGGCTCGCCCAGTCTCGGGACGAGCAGTACTTC; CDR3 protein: CSGLAQSRDEQYF
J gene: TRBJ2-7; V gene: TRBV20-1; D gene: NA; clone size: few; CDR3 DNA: TGCAGTGCTTCGCTGAGGCAGCGCTCCTACGAGCAGTACTTC; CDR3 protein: CSASLRQRSYEQYF
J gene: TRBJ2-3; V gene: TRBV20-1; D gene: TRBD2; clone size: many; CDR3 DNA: TGCAGTGCTAGTGCTAGCGGGGGGGGCACAGATACGCAGTATTTT; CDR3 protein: CSASASGGGTDTQYF
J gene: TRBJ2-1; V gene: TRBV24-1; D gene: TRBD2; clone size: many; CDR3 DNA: TGTGCCACCAGGCCCAAAGGGAGCGGGAGCTCCTACAATGAGCAGTTCTTC; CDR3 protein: CATRPKGSGSSYNEQFF
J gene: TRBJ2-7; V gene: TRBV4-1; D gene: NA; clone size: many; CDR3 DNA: TGCGCCAGCAGCCATAGGTACGGAGGAGGTGGCGACGAGCAGTACTTC; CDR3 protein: CASSHRYGGGGDEQYF
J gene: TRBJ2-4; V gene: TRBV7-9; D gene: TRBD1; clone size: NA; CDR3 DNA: TGTGCCAGCAGCTTATGGGGACAGACACTAGCCAAAAACATTCAGTACTTC; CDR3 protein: CASSLWGQTLAKNIQYF
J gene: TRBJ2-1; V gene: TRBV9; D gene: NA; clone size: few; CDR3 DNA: TGTGCCAGCAGCGTAGGGCAGGGGTCCTACAATGAGCAGTTCTTC; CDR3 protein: CASSVGQGSYNEQFF
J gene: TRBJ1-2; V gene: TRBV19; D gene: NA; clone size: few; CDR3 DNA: TGTTTTAGTCGGCCCGGGCGCTACACCTTC; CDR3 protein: CFSRPGRYTF
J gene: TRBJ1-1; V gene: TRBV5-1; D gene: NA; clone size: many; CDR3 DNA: TGCGCCAGCAGCTTGGCCTTGGGAACAACTGAAGCTTTCTTT; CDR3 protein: CASSLALGTTEAFF
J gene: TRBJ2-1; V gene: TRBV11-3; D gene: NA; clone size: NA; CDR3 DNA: TGTGCCAGCAGCTTAGAGCCAGAATCCTACAATGAGCAGTTCTTC; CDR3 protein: CASSLEPESYNEQFF
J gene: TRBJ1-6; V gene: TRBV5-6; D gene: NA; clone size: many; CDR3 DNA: TGTGCCAGCAACGCGGCTTTAGGATCGGCCCTCCACTTT; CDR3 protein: CASNAALGSALHF
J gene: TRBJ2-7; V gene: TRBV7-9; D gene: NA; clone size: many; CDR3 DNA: TGTGCCAGCAGCCCATCCAACGAGCAGTACTTC; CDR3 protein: CASSPSNEQYF
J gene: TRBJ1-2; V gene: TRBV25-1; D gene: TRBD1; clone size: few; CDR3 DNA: TGTGCCAGCAGTGGACTAGCCGGGACAGGGGACGATGGCTACACCTTC; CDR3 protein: CASSGLAGTGDDGYTF
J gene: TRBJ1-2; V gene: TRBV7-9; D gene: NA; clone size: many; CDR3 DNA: TGTGCCAGCAGCTTGCAAACAGGGAATGGCTACACCTTC; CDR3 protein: CASSLQTGNGYTF
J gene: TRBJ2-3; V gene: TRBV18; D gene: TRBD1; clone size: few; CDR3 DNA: TGTGCCAGCTCACCGGGACAGGGGGTAACAGATACGCAGTATTTT; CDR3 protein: CASSPGQGVTDTQYF